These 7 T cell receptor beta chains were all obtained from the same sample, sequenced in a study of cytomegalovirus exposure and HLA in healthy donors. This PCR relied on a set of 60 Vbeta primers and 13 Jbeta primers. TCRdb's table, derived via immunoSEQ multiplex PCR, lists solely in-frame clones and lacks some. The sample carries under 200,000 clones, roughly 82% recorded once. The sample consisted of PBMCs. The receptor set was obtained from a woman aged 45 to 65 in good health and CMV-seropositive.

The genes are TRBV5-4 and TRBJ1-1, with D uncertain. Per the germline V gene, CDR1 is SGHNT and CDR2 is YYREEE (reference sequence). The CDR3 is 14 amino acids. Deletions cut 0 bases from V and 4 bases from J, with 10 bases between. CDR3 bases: TGTGCCAGCAGCTTGGGCCTAGGGAGCACTGAAGCTTTCTTT. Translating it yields CASSLGLGSTEAFF.

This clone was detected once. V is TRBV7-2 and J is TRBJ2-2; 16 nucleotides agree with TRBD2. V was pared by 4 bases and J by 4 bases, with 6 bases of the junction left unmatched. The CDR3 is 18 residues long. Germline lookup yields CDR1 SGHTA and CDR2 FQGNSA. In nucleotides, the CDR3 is TGTGCCAGCAGCTGGGGACTAGCGGGGGGGCGGAGCACCGGGGAGCTGTTTTTT. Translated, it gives CASSWGLAGGRSTGELFF.

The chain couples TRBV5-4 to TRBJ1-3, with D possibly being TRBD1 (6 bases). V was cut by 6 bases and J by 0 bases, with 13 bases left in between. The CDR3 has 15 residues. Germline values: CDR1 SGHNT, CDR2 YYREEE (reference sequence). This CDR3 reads CASMLQGNSGNTIYF. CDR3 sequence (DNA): TGTGCCAGCATGTTGCAGGGGAACTCTGGAAACACCATATATTTT. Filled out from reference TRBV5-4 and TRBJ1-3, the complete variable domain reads ETGVTQSPTHLIKTRGQQVTLRCSSQSGHNTVSWYQQALGQGPQFIFQYYREEENGRGNFPPRFSGLQFPNYSSELNVNALELDDSALYLCASMLQGNSGNTIYFGEGSWLTVV.

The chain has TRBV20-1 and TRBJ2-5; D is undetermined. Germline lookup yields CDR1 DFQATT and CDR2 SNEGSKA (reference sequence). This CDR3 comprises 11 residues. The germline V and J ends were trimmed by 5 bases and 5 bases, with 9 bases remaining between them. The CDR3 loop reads CSARIGETQYF. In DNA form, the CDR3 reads TGCAGTGCTCGCATCGGGGAGACCCAGTACTTC.

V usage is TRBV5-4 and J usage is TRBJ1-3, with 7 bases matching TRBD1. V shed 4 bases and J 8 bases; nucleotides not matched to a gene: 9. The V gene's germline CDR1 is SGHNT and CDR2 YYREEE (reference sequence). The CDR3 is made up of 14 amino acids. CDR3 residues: CASSAPGQRHTIYF. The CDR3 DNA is TGTGCCAGCAGCGCACCGGGACAGCGGCACACCATATATTTT.

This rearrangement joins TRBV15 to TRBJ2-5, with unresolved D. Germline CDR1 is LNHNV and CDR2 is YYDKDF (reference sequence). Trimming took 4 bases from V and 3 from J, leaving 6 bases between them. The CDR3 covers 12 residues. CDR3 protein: CATSNHKETQYF. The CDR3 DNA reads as TGTGCCACCAGCAACCACAAAGAGACCCAGTACTTC.

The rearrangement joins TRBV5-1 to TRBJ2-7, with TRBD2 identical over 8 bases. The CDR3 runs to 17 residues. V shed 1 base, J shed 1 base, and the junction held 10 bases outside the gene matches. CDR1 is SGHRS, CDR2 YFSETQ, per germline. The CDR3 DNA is TGCGCCAGCAGCTTGAGTGGCGGGGGGTCCAAATCCTACGAGCAGTACTTC. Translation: CASSLSGGGSKSYEQYF.